Following are 10 T cell receptor beta chains from one sample sequenced in a study of cytomegalovirus exposure and HLA in healthy donors. The table came from immunoSEQ multiplex PCR; TCRdb's copy has only in-frame clones and leaves some out. The table has tens of thousands of clones, roughly 94% seen once; the top ten hold approximately 0.73%. Material for sequencing was PBMCs. The source is a woman aged 18-29 years in good health and CMV-seronegative.

In this sample, this clone turned up once. The V and J genes are TRBV27 and TRBJ2-7; 8 bases line up with TRBD1. CDR1 is MNHEY and CDR2 is SMNVEV in the germline V gene (reference sequence). The V and J ends lost 8 bases and 3 bases, in that order; junction bases with no gene match: 3. The CDR3 is 12 residues long. CDR3 DNA: TGTGCCAGCCGGACAGGGTACTACGAGCAGTACTTC. It encodes CASRTGYYEQYF.

The chain recombines TRBV9 with TRBJ1-6; D possibly corresponds to TRBD1 (5 bases). Germline values: CDR1 SGDLS, CDR2 YYNGEE. This CDR3 contains 15 residues. The V gene lost 3 bases and the J gene lost 7 bases, with 14 bases spanning the gap. The CDR3 is CASSEGVGGNSPLHF. The CDR3 bases are TGTGCCAGCAGCGAAGGAGTGGGGGGGAATTCACCCCTCCACTTT.

This sequence joins TRBV28 and TRBJ2-7; 10 bases agree with TRBD1. V shed 6 bases and J 3 bases; nucleotides not matched to a gene: 5. Germline CDR1 and CDR2: MDHEN and SYDVKM. The CDR3 covers 14 residues. The CDR3: CASSTGTGDYEQYF. The CDR3 DNA follows: TGTGCCAGCAGCACCGGGACAGGGGACTACGAGCAGTACTTC.

The chain uses TRBV2 and TRBJ2-5; tentatively, D is TRBD2 (6 bases). V was shortened by 6 bases and J by 7 bases, with 24 bases between the two germline ends. Looked up from germline, CDR1 is SNHLY and CDR2 is FYNNEI. The CDR3 consists of 16 residues. CDR3 loop: CASRGGDFSPVGTQYF. In nucleotides, the CDR3 is TGTGCCAGCAGAGGTGGGGACTTTTCCCCCGTCGGGACCCAGTACTTC.

V is TRBV6-6 and J is TRBJ2-3; D may be TRBD2 (6 bases). V shed 5 bases and J shed 5 bases, with 8 bases lying between them. CDR1 and CDR2 (germline): MNHNY, SVGAGI (reference sequence). The CDR3 is made up of 12 amino acids. The CDR3: CASSRLEDTQYF. The CDR3 region has the DNA TGTGCCAGCAGTAGACTAGAAGATACGCAGTATTTT.

V gene TRBV6-5 combines with J gene TRBJ2-7; a weak D match, TRBD2 (5 bases). The CDR3 sequence is 14 residues long. The germline V gene encodes CDR1 MNHEY and CDR2 SVGAGI. Trimming took 7 bases from V and 5 from J, leaving 18 bases between them. CDR3 coding DNA: TGTGCCAGCACCCCCCGGGCACCCGGGGACGAGCAGTACTTC. Translation gives CASTPRAPGDEQYF.

The chain employs TRBV18 and TRBJ2-7, with D unresolved. The CDR3 covers 13 residues. The V and J ends lost 1 base and 0 bases respectively, with 4 bases between them. The germline CDR1 and CDR2 sequences are KGHSH and LQKENI. The CDR3 region is CASSPRISYEQYF. CDR3 DNA sequence: TGTGCCAGCTCACCACGTATCTCCTACGAGCAGTACTTC.

This chain connects TRBV10-1 to TRBJ2-3; 12 bases match TRBD1. The germline V gene has CDR1 WNHNN and CDR2 SYGVQD (reference sequence). V shed 9 bases, J shed 6 bases, and the junction held 16 bases outside the gene matches. The CDR3 contains 17 residues. CDR3: CARKPGQGAPLGDTQYF. CDR3 nucleotides: TGCGCCAGGAAGCCGGGACAGGGGGCCCCCCTGGGGGATACGCAGTATTTT.

V gene TRBV10-3 combines with J gene TRBJ2-3, with TRBD2 matching over 9 bases. Germline V gives CDR1 ENHRY, CDR2 SYGVKD. The CDR3 is made up of 15 amino acids. Unmatched junction bases numbered 6, after V lost 3 bases and J lost 5 bases. This chain's CDR3 is CAISEGRGGLDTQYF. The CDR3 nucleotides read TGTGCCATCAGTGAAGGGCGGGGGGGCTTAGATACGCAGTATTTT.

The chain combines TRBV5-4 with TRBJ2-3; 7 bases match TRBD2. V dropped 0 bases and J dropped 6; count of bases not matched to a gene: 4. In germline, CDR1 is SGHNT, CDR2 YYREEE (reference sequence). The CDR3 sequence is 14 residues long. The CDR3 sequence: CASSLAGGLDTQYF. The CDR3 coding sequence is TGTGCCAGCAGCTTGGCGGGGGGATTGGATACGCAGTATTTT.